What follows describes a single T cell receptor (beta chain). The sample's treatment: randomized to nivolumab then ipilimumab (arm A) or the reverse (arm B). These data come from a study of sequential checkpoint blockade in melanoma. V shed 4 bases, J shed 4 bases, and the junction held 6 bases outside the gene matches. Per the germline V gene, CDR1 is SGHNT and CDR2 is YYREEE (reference sequence). CDR3 length: 15 amino acids. Sequenced by immunoSEQ multiplex PCR; TCRdb stores in-frame clones only, minus some. This table holds about 21,000 clones, roughly 80% found once. The sequences come from CD8+ T cells sorted from blood (inferred from file names), collected from a patient given nivolumab and ipilimumab in sequence. The V call is TRBV5-4, the J call TRBJ1-2, with 11 nucleotides matching TRBD1. The source is a human donor with melanoma. CDR3 coding DNA: TGTGCCAGCAGCCCAAGGACAGGGGGCGTCTATGGCTACACCTTC. Residues: CASSPRTGGVYGYTF.